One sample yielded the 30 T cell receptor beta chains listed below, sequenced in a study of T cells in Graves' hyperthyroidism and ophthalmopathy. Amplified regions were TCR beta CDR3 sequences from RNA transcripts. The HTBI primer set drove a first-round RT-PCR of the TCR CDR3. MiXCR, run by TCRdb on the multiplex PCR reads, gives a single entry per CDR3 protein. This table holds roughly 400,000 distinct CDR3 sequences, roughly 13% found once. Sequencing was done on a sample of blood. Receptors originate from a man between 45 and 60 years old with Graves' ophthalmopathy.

CDR3 DNA: TGTGCCAGTAGTATAGGCCCCGCGAGATTGGAGACCCAGTACTTC. This translates into CASSIGPARLETQYF. This chain links TRBV19 with TRBJ2-5; no firm D call. V shed 1 base and J shed 5 bases, with 14 bases lying between them. The CDR3 is 15 residues long. Germline V lookup: CDR1 LNHDA, CDR2 SQIVND (reference sequence).

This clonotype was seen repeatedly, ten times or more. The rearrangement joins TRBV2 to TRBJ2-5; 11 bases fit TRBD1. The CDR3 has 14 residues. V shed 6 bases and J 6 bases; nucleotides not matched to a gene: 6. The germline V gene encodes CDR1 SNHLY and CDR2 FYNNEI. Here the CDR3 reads CASSGTGGFQTQYF. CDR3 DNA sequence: TGTGCCAGCAGCGGGACAGGGGGATTCCAGACCCAGTACTTC.

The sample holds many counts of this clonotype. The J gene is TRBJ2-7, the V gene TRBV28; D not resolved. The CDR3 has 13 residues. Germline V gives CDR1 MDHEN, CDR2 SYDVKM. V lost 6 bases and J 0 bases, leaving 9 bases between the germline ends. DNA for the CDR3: TGTGCCAGCAGCTCCGGAGCCTCCTACGAGCAGTACTTC. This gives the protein CASSSGASYEQYF.

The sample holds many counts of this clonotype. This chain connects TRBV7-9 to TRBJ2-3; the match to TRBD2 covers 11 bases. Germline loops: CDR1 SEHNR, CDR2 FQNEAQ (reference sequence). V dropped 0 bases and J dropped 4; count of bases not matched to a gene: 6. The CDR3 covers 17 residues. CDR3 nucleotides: TGTGCCAGCAGCTTAGCGCAAACTAGCGGGAGTGCAGATACGCAGTATTTT. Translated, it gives CASSLAQTSGSADTQYF.

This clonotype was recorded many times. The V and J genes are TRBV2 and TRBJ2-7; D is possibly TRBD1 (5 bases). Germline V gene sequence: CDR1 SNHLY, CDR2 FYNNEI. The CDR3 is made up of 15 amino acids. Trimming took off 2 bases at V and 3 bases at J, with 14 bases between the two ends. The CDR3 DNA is TGTGCCAGCAGTGAACAGGGAACTGAAGTCTACGAGCAGTACTTC. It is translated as CASSEQGTEVYEQYF.

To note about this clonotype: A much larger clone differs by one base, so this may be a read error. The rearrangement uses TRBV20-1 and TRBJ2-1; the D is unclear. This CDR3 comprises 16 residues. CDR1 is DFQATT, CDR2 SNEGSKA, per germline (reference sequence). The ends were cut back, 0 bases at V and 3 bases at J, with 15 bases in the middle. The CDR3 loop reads CSARDRVERHYNEQFF. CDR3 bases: TGCAGTGCTAGAGATCGGGTCGAGAGGCACTACAATGAGCAGTTCTTC.

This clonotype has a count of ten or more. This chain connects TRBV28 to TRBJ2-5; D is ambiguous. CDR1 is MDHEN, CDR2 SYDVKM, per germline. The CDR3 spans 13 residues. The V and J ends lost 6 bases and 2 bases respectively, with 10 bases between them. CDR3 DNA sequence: TGTGCCAGCAGGGTAGCTAAACAAGAGACCCAGTACTTC. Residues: CASRVAKQETQYF.

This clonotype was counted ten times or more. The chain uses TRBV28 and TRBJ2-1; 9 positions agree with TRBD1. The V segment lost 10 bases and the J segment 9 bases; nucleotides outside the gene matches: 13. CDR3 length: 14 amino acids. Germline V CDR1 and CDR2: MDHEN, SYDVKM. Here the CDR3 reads CAITPGTGPSEQFF. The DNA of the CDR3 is TGTGCCATCACCCCCGGGACAGGGCCCTCTGAGCAGTTCTTC.

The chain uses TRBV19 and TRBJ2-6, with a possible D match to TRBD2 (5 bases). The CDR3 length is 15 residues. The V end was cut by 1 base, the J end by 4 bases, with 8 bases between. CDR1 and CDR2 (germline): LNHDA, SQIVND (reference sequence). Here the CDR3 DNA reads TGTGCCAGTAGTATAGGAGGGTGGGGGGCCAACGTCCTGACTTTC. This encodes CASSIGGWGANVLTF.

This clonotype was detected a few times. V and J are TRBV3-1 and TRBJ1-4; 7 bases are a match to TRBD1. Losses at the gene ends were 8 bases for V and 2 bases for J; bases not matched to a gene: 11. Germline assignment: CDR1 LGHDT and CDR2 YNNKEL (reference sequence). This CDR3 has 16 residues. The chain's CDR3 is CASQARGDSTNEKLFF. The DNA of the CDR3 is TGTGCCAGCCAGGCCCGGGGGGACAGCACTAATGAAAAACTGTTTTTT.

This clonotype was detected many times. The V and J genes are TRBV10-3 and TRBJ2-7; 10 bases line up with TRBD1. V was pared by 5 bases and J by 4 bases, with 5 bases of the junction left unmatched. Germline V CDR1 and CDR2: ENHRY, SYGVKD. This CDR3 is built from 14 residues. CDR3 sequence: CAISPGTGVYEQYF. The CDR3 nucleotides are TGTGCCATCAGTCCCGGGACAGGGGTTTACGAGCAGTACTTC.

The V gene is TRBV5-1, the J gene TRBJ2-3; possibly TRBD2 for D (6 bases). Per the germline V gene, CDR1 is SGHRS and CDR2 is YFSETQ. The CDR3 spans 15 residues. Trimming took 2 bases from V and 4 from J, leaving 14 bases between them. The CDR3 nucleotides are TGCGCCAGCAGCTTAACGGGAGACGGAGCAGATACGCAGTATTTT. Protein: CASSLTGDGADTQYF.

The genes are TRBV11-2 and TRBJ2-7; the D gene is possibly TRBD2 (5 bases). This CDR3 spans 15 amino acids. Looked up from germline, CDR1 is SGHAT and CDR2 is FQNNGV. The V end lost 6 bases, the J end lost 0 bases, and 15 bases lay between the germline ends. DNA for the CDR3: TGTGCCAGCAGTTACTACCACGGGAACTCCTACGAGCAGTACTTC. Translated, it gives CASSYYHGNSYEQYF.

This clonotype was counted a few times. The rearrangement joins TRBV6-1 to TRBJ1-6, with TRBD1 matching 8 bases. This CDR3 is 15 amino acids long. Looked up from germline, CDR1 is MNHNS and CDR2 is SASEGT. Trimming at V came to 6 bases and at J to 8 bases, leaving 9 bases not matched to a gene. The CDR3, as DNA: TGTGCCAGCAGCGAAATCGGACAGGGATATTCACCCCTCCACTTT. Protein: CASSEIGQGYSPLHF.

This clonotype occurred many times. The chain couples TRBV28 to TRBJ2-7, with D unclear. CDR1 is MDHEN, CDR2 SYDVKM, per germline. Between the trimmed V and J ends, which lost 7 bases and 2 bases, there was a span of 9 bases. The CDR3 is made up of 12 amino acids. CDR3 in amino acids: CASKNQPYEQYF. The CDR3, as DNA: TGTGCCAGCAAAAATCAACCCTACGAGCAGTACTTC.

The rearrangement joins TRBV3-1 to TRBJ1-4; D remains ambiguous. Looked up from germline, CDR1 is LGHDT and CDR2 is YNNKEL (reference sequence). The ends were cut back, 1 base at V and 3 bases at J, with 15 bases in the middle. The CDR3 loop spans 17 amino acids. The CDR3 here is CASSQVLPSRANEKLFF. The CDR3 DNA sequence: TGTGCCAGCAGCCAAGTCTTACCGTCACGGGCTAATGAAAAACTGTTTTTT. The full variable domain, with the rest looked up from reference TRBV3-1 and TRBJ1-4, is DTAVSQTPKYLVTQMGNDKSIKCEQNLGHDTMYWYKQDSKKFLKIMFSYNNKELIINETVPNRFSPKSPDKAHLNLHINSLELGDSAVYFCASSQVLPSRANEKLFFGSGTQLSVL.

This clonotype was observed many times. The CDR3 loop reads CAVPGQYSNQPQHF. The CDR3 DNA follows: TGTGCCGTTCCGGGACAGTATAGCAATCAGCCCCAGCATTTT. J is TRBJ1-5 and V is TRBV28; TRBD1 aligns across 7 bases. Germline values: CDR1 MDHEN, CDR2 SYDVKM. The CDR3 loop spans 14 amino acids. With 11 bases clipped from V and 0 bases from J, the junction kept 7 bases outside the gene matches.

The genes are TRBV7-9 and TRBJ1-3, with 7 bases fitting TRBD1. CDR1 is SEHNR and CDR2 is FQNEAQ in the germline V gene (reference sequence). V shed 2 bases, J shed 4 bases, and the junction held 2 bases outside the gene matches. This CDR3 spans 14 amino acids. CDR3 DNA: TGTGCCAGCAGCTTATTGGACAGGGGAAACACCATATATTTT. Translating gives CASSLLDRGNTIYF.

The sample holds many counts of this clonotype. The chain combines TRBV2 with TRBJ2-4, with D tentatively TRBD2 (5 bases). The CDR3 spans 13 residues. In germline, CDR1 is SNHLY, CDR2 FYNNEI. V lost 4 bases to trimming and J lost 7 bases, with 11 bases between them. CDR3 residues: CASSAEGTNIQYF. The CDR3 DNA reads TGTGCCAGCAGTGCCGAGGGAACTAACATTCAGTACTTC.

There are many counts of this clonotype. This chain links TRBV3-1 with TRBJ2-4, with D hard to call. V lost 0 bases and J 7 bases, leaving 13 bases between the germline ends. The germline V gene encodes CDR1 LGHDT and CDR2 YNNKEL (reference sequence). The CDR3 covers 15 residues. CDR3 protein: CASSQDPALGNIQYF. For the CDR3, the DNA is TGTGCCAGCAGCCAAGATCCCGCTCTAGGGAACATTCAGTACTTC.

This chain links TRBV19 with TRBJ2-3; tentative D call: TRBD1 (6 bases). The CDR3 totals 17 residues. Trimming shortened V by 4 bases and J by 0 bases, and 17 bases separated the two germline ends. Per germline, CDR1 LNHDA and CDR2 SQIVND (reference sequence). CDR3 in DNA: TGTGCCAGTAGTAGAGACGAGGGACAACCTAGCACAGATACGCAGTATTTT. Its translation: CASSRDEGQPSTDTQYF.

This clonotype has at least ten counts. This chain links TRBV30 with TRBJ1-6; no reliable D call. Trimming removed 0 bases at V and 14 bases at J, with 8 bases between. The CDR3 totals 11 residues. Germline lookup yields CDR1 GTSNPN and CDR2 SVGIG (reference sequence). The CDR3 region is CAWSVAVTLHF. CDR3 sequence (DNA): TGTGCCTGGAGTGTGGCAGTCACCCTCCACTTT. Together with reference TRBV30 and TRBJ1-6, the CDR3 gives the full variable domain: SQTIHQWPATLVQPVGSPLSLECTVEGTSNPNLYWYRQAAGRGLQLLFYSVGIGQISSEVPQNLSASRPQDRQFILSSKKLLLSDSGFYLCAWSVAVTLHFGNGTRLTVT.

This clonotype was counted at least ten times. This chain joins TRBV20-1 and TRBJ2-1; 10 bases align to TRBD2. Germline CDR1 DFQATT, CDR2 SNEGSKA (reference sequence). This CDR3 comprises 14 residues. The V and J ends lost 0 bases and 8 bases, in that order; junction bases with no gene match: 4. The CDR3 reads CSARDSSGRDEQFF. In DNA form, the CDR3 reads TGCAGTGCTAGAGATTCTAGCGGGAGAGATGAGCAGTTCTTC.

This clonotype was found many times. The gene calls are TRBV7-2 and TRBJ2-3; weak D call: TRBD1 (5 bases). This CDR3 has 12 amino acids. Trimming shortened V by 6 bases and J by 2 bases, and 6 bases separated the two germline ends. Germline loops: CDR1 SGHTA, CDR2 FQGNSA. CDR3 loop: CASRQDTDTQYF. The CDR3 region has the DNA TGTGCCAGCAGACAGGACACAGATACGCAGTATTTT.

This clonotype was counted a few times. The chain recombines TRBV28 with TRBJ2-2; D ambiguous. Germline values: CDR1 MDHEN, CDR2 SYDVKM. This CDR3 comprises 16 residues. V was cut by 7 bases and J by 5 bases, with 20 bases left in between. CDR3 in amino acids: CASTSPAAFGTGELFF. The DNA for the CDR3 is TGTGCCAGCACCTCCCCGGCCGCTTTTGGGACCGGGGAGCTGTTTTTT.

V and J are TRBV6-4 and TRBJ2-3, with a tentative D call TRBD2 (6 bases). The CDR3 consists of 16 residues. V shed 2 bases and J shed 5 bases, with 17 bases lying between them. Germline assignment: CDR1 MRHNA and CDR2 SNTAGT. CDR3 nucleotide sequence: TGTGCCAGCAGTGACGGCCCGGGAGTGGGGGGAGATACGCAGTATTTT. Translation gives CASSDGPGVGGDTQYF.

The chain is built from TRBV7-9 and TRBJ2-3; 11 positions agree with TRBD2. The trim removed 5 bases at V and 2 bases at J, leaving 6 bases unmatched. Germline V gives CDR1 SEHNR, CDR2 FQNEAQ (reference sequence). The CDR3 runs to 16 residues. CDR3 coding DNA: TGTGCCAGCAGCCCCCGACTAGCGGGGATCACAGATACGCAGTATTTT. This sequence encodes CASSPRLAGITDTQYF.

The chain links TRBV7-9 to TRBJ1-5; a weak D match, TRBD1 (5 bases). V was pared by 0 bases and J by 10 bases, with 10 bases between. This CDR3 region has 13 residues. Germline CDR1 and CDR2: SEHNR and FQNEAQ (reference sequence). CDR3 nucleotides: TGTGCCAGCAGCTTAGCAGCAGGGCGCCCCCAGCATTTT. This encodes CASSLAAGRPQHF.

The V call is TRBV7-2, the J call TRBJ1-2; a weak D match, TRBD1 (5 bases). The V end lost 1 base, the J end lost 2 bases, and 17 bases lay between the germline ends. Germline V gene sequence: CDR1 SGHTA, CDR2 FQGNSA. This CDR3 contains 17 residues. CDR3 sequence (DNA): TGTGCCAGCAGCTTAGACGTCGGGGCAGCCGGGAACTATGGCTACACCTTC. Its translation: CASSLDVGAAGNYGYTF.

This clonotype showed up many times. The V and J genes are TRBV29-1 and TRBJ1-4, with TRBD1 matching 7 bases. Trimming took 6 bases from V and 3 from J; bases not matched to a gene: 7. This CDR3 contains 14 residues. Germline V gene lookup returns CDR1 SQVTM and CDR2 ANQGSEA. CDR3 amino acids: CSVGAGTANEKLFF. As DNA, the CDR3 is TGCAGCGTGGGAGCCGGGACAGCTAATGAAAAACTGTTTTTT. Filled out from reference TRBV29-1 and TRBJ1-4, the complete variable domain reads SAVISQKPSRDICQRGTSLTIQCQVDSQVTMMFWYRQQPGQSLTLIATANQGSEATYESGFVIDKFPISRPNLTFSTLTVSNMSPEDSSIYLCSVGAGTANEKLFFGSGTQLSVL.